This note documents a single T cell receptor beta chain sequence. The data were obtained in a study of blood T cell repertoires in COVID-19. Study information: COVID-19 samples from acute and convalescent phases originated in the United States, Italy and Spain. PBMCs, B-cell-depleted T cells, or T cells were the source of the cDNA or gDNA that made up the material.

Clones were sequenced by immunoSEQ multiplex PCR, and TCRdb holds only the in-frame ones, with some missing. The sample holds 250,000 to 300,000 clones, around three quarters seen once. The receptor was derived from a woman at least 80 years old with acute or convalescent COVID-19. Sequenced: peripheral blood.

The CDR3: CASSARTGGDGANVLTF. CDR3 nucleotide sequence: TGTGCCAGCAGCGCACGCACAGGGGGCGATGGGGCCAACGTCCTGACTTTC. V gene TRBV5-4 combines with J gene TRBJ2-6; TRBD1 matches 9 bases. This CDR3 region has 17 residues. In germline, CDR1 is SGHNT, CDR2 YYREEE (reference sequence). Trimming removed 4 bases from V and 3 bases from J; junction bases left unmatched: 8.